There are a few counts of the clone carrying this T cell receptor (beta chain). The antigen is undetermined. Trimming shortened V by 8 bases and J by 5 bases, and 18 bases separated the two germline ends. This CDR3 is 14 amino acids long. These data come from a study of T-cell memory formation after mild COVID-19. TCR alpha and TCR beta cDNA libraries carrying sample barcodes and UMIs were produced by 5'RACE using constant-segment primers. TCRdb itself ran the 5' RACE reads through MiXCR, one entry per CDR3 protein. The table includes roughly 110,000 distinct CDR3 sequences, under 15% detected once. Study-wide results and caveats: Clones contracting across day 15 to 85 had a balanced CD4/CD8 profile; later expanding clones leaned CD4+. Whether second-wave clones peaking at day 37 were SARS-CoV-2 specific went unconfirmed.

Specimen: PBMCs or a T cell subset sorted from them (not recorded which). The clonotype was recovered from a man younger than 35 who had mild COVID-19 (a few samples of this study predate the infection). Cell type and time point are not known. The chain recombines TRBV12-3 or TRBV12-4 with TRBJ2-5; either TRBD1 or TRBD2 may fit D (5 bases each). CDR3 nucleotide sequence: TGTGCCAGCGGACGGGACCCTAAGTGGGAGACCCAGTACTTC. This gives the protein CASGRDPKWETQYF.